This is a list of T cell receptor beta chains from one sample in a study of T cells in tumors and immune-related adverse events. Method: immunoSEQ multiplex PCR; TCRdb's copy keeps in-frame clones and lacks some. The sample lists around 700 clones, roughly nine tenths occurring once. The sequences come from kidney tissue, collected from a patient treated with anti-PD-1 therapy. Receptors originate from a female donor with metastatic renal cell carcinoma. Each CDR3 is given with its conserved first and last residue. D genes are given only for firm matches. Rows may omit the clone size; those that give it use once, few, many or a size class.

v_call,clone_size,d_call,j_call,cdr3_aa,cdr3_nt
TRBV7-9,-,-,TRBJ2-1,CASSPPTRQFF,TGTGCCAGCAGCCCCCCGACTAGGCAGTTCTTC
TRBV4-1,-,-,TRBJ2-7,CASSQEDATPEQYF,TGCGCCAGCAGCCAAGAGGATGCCACACCCGAGCAGTACTTC
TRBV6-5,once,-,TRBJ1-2,CASSYSRSYGYTF,TGTGCCAGCAGTTACTCCAGGAGCTATGGCTACACCTTC
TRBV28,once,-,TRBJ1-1,CASSPLRGVFTEAFF,TGTGCCAGCAGTCCCCTTCGGGGGGTGTTCACTGAAGCTTTCTTT
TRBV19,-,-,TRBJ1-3,CTISYGNTIYF,TGTACCATCTCCTACGGAAACACCATATATTTT
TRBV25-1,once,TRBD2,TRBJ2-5,CASRAPGTRSRYQETQYF,TGTGCCAGCAGGGCCCCGGGGACTAGGTCCCGGTACCAAGAGACCCAGTACTTC
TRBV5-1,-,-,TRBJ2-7,CASSLMGGNEQYF,TGCGCCAGCAGCTTGATGGGGGGCAACGAGCAGTACTTC
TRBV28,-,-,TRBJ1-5,CVSSLYGTVGASNQPQHF,TGTGTCAGCAGTTTATATGGGACCGTGGGGGCCAGCAATCAGCCCCAGCATTTT
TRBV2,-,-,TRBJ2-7,CASIGGQNLYEQYF,TGTGCCAGCATAGGTGGACAGAACCTCTACGAGCAGTACTTC
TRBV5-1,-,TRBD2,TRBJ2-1,CASSFILAGLNEQFF,TGCGCCAGCAGCTTCATCCTAGCGGGACTAAATGAGCAGTTCTTC
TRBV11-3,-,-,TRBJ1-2,CASSLESNYGYTF,TGTGCCAGCAGCTTAGAGAGTAACTATGGCTACACCTTC
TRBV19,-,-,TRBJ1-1,CASSIWGQNTEAFF,TGTGCCAGTAGTATTTGGGGACAGAACACTGAAGCTTTCTTT
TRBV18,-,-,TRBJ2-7,CASSPNHQPGNEQYF,TGTGCCAGCTCACCTAACCATCAGCCAGGGAACGAGCAGTACTTC
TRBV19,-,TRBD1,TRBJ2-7,CASSIDRDEQYF,TGTGCCAGTAGTATCGACAGGGACGAGCAGTACTTC
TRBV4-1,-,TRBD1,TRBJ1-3,CASSQGPTGGSGNTIYF,TGCGCCAGCAGCCAAGGCCCAACAGGGGGCTCTGGAAACACCATATATTTT
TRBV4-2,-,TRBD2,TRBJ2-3,CASSRTSGRIADTQYF,TGTGCCAGCAGCCGAACTAGCGGGAGAATCGCAGATACGCAGTATTTT
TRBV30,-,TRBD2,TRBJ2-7,CAWSVLTSLTYEQYF,TGTGCCTGGAGTGTATTGACTAGCCTAACATACGAGCAGTACTTC
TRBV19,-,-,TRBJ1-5,CASRQDTYQPQHF,TGTGCCAGTAGACAGGATACCTATCAGCCCCAGCATTTT
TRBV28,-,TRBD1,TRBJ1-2,CASLGYRGAGYTF,TGTGCCAGTTTGGGCTACAGGGGAGCTGGCTACACCTTC
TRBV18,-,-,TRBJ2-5,CASSPGGQETQYF,TGTGCCAGCTCACCAGGCGGCCAAGAGACCCAGTACTTC
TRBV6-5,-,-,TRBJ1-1,CASSKGRLEAAFF,TGTGCCAGCAGTAAAGGACGTTTAGAAGCAGCTTTCTTT
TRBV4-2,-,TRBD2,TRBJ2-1,CASSPHPGLDTSSYNEQFF,TGTGCCAGCAGCCCACACCCGGGACTAGACACGAGCTCCTACAATGAGCAGTTCTTC
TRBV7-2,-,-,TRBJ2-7,CASSSVSYEQYF,TGTGCCAGCAGCTCCGTCTCCTACGAGCAGTACTTC
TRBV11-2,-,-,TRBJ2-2,CASSFERPGELFF,TGTGCCAGCAGCTTTGAGCGGCCCGGGGAGCTGTTTTTT
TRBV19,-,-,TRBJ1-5,CASSIWEGDQPQHF,TGTGCCAGTAGTATCTGGGAGGGCGATCAGCCCCAGCATTTT
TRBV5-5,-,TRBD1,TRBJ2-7,CASSYTGTATYEQYF,TGTGCCAGCAGTTACACCGGGACAGCAACCTACGAGCAGTACTTC
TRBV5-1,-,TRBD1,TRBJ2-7,CASSRQGAHDEQYF,TGCGCCAGCAGCCGTCAGGGGGCGCATGACGAGCAGTACTTC
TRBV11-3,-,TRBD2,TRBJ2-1,CASSSPSSGRIGEQFF,TGTGCCAGCAGCTCCCCGTCTAGCGGGAGAATAGGTGAGCAGTTCTTC
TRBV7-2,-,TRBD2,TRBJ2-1,CASSWIAGLFYNEQFF,TGTGCCAGCAGCTGGATAGCGGGGCTCTTTTACAATGAGCAGTTCTTC
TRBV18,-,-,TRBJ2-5,CASSPGGRGQETQYF,TGTGCCAGCTCACCAGGGGGCAGGGGCCAAGAGACCCAGTACTTC
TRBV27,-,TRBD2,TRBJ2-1,CASSETSGGAREQFF,TGTGCCAGCAGTGAAACTAGCGGGGGGGCAAGGGAGCAGTTCTTC
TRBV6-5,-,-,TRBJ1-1,CASSYSGAEAFF,TGTGCCAGCAGTTACTCAGGGGCTGAAGCTTTCTTT
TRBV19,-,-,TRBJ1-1,CASSTDRNTEAFF,TGTGCCAGTAGCACGGACAGAAACACTGAAGCTTTCTTT
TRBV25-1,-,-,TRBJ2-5,CASDVGGDMETQYF,TGTGCCAGCGACGTAGGGGGGGACATGGAGACCCAGTACTTC
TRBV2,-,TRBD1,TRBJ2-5,CASRAGTGGLETQYF,TGTGCCAGCAGAGCCGGGACAGGGGGGTTGGAGACCCAGTACTTC
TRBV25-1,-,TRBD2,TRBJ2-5,CASRALTSGGPQETQYF,TGTGCCAGCAGGGCCCTGACTAGCGGGGGGCCCCAAGAGACCCAGTACTTC
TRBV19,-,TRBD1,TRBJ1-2,CASSNPGQGAMDYGYTF,TGTGCCAGTAGTAATCCGGGACAGGGGGCGATGGACTATGGCTACACCTTC